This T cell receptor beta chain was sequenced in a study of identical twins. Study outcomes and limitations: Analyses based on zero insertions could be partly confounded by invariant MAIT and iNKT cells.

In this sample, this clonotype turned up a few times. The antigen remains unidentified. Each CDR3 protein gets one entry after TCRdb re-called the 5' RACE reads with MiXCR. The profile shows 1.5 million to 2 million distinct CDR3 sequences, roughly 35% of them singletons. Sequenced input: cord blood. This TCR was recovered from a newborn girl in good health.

CDR3 in amino acids: CASSHPSGGKNIQYF. The CDR3 bases are TGTGCCAGCAGCCACCCTAGCGGGGGCAAAAACATTCAGTACTTC. The J gene is TRBJ2-4, the V gene TRBV4-2; 10 bases match TRBD2. The germline V gene encodes CDR1 LGHNA and CDR2 YNFKEQ. This CDR3 contains 15 residues. Trimming at V came to 3 bases and at J to 3 bases, leaving 2 bases not matched to a gene.